This T cell receptor beta chain stems from a study of OX40 agonist ivuxolimab in advanced cancers. The data were produced by immunoSEQ multiplex PCR, yet TCRdb's version contains in-frame clones alone and is incomplete. Altogether about 55,000 clones are present, 88% being singletons, with the ten largest covering approximately 6.6%. Sampling of blood occurred at baseline, cycle 4 day 1, and cycle 7 day 1. The germline V gene encodes CDR1 SGHVS and CDR2 FNYEAQ. This CDR3 is built from 14 residues. This sample comprised CD4+ or CD8+ T cells sorted from blood, obtained in a trial of the OX40 agonist ivuxolimab. This receptor was obtained from an adult with an advanced solid tumor such as melanoma, head and neck, liver or kidney cancer. The chain combines TRBV7-6 with TRBJ2-5; 11 bases align to TRBD2. The J call may be mistaken, given a closer DNA end match to TRBJ2-7. The CDR3 DNA follows: TGTGCCAGCAGCTTGCTAGCGGGGGGCTACGAGCAGTACTTC. Translation gives CASSLLAGGYEQYF.